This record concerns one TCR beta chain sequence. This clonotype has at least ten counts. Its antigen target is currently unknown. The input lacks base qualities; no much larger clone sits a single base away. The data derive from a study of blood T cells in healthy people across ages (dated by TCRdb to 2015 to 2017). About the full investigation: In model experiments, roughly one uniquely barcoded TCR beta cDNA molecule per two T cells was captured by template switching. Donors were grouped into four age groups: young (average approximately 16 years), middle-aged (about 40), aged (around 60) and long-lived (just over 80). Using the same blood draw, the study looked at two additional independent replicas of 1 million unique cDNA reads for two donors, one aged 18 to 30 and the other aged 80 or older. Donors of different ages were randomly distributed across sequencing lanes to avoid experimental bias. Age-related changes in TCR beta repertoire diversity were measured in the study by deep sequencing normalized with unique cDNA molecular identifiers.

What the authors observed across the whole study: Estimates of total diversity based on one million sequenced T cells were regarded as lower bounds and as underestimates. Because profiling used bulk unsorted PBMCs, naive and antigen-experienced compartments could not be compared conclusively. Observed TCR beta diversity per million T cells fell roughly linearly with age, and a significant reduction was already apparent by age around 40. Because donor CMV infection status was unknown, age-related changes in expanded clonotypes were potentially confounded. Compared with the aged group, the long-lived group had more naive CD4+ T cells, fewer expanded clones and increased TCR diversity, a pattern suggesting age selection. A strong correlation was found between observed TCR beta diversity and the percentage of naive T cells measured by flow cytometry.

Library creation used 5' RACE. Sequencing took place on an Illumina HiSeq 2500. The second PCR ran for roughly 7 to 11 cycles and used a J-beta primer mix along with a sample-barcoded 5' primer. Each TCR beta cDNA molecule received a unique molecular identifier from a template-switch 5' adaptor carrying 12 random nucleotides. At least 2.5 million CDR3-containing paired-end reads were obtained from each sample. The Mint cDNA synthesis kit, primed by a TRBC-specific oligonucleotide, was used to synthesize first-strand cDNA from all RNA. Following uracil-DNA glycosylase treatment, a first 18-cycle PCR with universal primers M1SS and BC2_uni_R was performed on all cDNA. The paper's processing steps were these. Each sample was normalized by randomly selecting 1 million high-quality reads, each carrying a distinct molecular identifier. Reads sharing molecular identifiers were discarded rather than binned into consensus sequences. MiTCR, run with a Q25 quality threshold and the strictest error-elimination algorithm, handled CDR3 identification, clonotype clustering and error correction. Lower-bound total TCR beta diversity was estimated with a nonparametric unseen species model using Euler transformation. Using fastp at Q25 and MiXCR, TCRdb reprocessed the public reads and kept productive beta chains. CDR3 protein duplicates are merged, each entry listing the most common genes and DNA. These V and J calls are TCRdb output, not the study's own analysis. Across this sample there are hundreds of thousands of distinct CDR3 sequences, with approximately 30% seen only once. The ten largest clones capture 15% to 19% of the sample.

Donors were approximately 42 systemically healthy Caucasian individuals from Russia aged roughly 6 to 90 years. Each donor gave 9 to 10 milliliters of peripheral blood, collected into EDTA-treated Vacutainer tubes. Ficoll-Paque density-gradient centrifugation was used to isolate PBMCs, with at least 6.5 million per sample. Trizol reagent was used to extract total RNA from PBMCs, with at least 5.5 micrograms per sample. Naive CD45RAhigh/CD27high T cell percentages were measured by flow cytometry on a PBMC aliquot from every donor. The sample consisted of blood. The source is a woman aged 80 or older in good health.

The DNA sequence follows: TGTGCCAGCAGTTTAGGTAGGACAGGTGGCGAGACCCAGTACTTC. The resulting protein is CASSLGRTGGETQYF. The rearranged segments are TRBV12-3 or TRBV12-4 and TRBJ2-5; TRBD1 agrees with 7 junctional bases. Inclusive of the bounding cysteine and phenylalanine, the CDR3 is 15 residues long. Only the CDR3 region is kept as DNA, spanning 45 bases read in frame from base 1. At the junction V is shortened by 1 base and J by 5 bases; bases outside the gene matches: 7.